These 7 T cell receptor beta chains were sequenced from one sample in a study of Ad26.COV2.S vaccination and SARS-CoV-2 variants. Treatment: around 19 received Ad26.COV2.S at low or high dose, single or two shots; several received placebo; per-sample allocation not given. Sampling was done on day 63 after the first vaccine or placebo injection. Sequencing used immunoSEQ multiplex PCR; TCRdb keeps in-frame clones, though not all of them. The sample has 410,000 or so clones; about 92% are singletons. The material was peripheral blood, obtained in a trial of Ad26.COV2.S vaccine versus placebo. The receptor source for this set is a person between 18 and 65 years old who received the Ad26.COV2.S COVID-19 vaccine or a placebo.

The chain has TRBV7-9 and TRBJ1-3; no reliable D call. From germline, CDR1 is SEHNR and CDR2 FQNEAQ (reference sequence). V lost 3 bases and J lost 0, with 9 bases in between. This CDR3 spans 15 amino acids. The CDR3 spells CASSFGLSSGNTIYF. In DNA form, the CDR3 reads TGTGCCAGCAGCTTCGGTTTGAGCTCTGGAAACACCATATATTTT.

The chain combines TRBV25-1 with TRBJ1-2; D call uncertain. This CDR3 has 12 residues. V lost 3 bases and J 5 bases, leaving 7 bases between the germline ends. CDR1 and CDR2 (germline): MGHDK, SYGVNS. DNA of the CDR3: TGTGCCAGCAGTGATGGAGGTTATGGCTACACCTTC. Its protein product is CASSDGGYGYTF.

In this sample, this clone turned up once. This chain joins TRBV7-9 and TRBJ2-2; D is perhaps TRBD1 or TRBD2 (5 bases each). Germline V CDR1 and CDR2: SEHNR, FQNEAQ (reference sequence). The CDR3 is 12 amino acids. Trimming took 5 bases from V and 9 from J, leaving 10 bases between them. Here the CDR3 reads CASSLGARELFF. As DNA, the CDR3 is TGTGCCAGCAGCCTCGGGGCCCGGGAGCTGTTTTTT.

The chain couples TRBV19 to TRBJ2-3, with TRBD1 matching 8 bases. This CDR3 region has 15 residues. Germline trimming cut 5 bases from V and 2 bases from J; bases unmatched to any gene: 6. Germline CDR1 and CDR2: LNHDA and SQIVND (reference sequence). CDR3 protein: CASSVRDRNTDTQYF. The CDR3 DNA sequence: TGTGCCAGTAGTGTCCGGGACAGGAACACAGATACGCAGTATTTT. Together with reference TRBV19 and TRBJ2-3, the CDR3 gives the full variable domain: DGGITQSPKYLFRKEGQNVTLSCEQNLNHDAMYWYRQDPGQGLRLIYYSQIVNDFQKGDIAEGYSVSREKKESFPLTVTSAQKNPTAFYLCASSVRDRNTDTQYFGPGTRLTVL.

The chain is built from TRBV27 and TRBJ2-7, with a tentative D call TRBD1 (5 bases). There are 14 residues in the CDR3. The germline V and J ends were trimmed by 8 bases and 4 bases, with 18 bases remaining between them. Germline V gene data show CDR1 as MNHEY and CDR2 as SMNVEV (reference sequence). This chain's CDR3 is CASGSGEAGYEQYF. The CDR3 DNA sequence: TGTGCCAGCGGGTCGGGCGAGGCAGGGTACGAGCAGTACTTC.

This chain links TRBV9 with TRBJ2-7, with a weak D call TRBD1 (6 bases). The CDR3 is 14 amino acids. V gave up 3 bases and J gave up 7 bases, with 17 bases separating them. CDR1 is SGDLS and CDR2 is YYNGEE in the germline V gene. The CDR3 DNA reads TGTGCCAGCAGCGGCCGGCCCGGTCAGGGGGAGCAGTACTTC. Its translation: CASSGRPGQGEQYF.

The gene calls are TRBV3-1 (or the pseudogene TRBV3-2) and TRBJ2-7, with D possibly matching TRBD1 (6 bases). V was clipped by 4 bases and J by 1 base, with 8 bases between them. This CDR3 has 13 residues. Germline V gene data show CDR1 as LGHDT and CDR2 as YNNKEL (reference sequence). The CDR3 nucleotides read TGTGCCAGCAGCCCCGACAGGTCCTACGAGCAGTACTTC. This encodes CASSPDRSYEQYF.